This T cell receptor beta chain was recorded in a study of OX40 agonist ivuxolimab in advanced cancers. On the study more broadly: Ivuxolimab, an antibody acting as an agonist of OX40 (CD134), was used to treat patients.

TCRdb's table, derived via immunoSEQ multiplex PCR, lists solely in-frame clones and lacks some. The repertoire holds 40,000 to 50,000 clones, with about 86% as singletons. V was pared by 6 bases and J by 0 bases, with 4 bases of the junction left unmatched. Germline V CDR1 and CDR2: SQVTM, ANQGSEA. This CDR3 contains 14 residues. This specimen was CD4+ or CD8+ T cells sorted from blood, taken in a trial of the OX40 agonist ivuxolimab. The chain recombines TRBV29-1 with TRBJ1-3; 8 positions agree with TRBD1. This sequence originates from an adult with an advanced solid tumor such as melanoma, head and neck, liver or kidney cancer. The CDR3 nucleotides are TGCAGCGTGGCAGGGGGCAGCTCTGGAAACACCATATATTTT. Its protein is CSVAGGSSGNTIYF. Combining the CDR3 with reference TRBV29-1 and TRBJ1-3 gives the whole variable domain SAVISQKPSRDICQRGTSLTIQCQVDSQVTMMFWYRQQPGQSLTLIATANQGSEATYESGFVIDKFPISRPNLTFSTLTVSNMSPEDSSIYLCSVAGGSSGNTIYFGEGSWLTVV.